The clone carrying this TCR beta chain turned up a few times. TCRdb redid the calling of the 5' RACE reads with MiXCR, one entry per CDR3 protein. The sample lists hundreds of thousands of distinct CDR3 sequences; approximately 12% were seen once. The data originate from a study of T cells after yellow fever vaccination. The CDR3 contains 13 residues. The V and J ends lost 5 bases and 3 bases, in that order; junction bases with no gene match: 2. CDR1 KGHSH and CDR2 LQKENI come from the germline V gene. The sample in question was PBMCs, obtained on the day of the yellow fever booster vaccination. The chain combines TRBV18 with TRBJ1-1, with 8 bases aligning to TRBD1. The source of this sequence is a man between 25 and 39 years old who received the YFV17D yellow fever vaccine. As DNA, the CDR3 is TGTGCCAGCTCAACGACAGGGGACACTGAAGCTTTCTTT. The encoded protein is CASSTTGDTEAFF.